The TCR beta chain described here comes from a study of T-cell reconstitution after alpha-beta-depleted transplantation in children. The CDR3 has 15 amino acids. Germline V gene sequence: CDR1 MNHEY, CDR2 SVGEGT. V shed 6 bases, J shed 6 bases, and the junction held 14 bases outside the gene matches. Preparation of the TCRbeta library involved a method that used unique molecular identifiers. TCRdb re-called the PCR reads through MiXCR, storing one row per CDR3 protein. Seen here are fewer than 550,000 distinct CDR3 sequences, about an eighth observed once, and the top ten hold roughly 15%. A few counts support this clonotype.

This specimen was PBMCs, mostly from graft donor cells, taken 180 days after TCRalphabeta/CD19-depleted stem cell transplant. The chain uses TRBV6-2 or TRBV6-3 and TRBJ2-7; TRBD2 agrees at 7 bases. This sequence was found in a female patient aged 2 to 10 who had a stem cell transplant for aplastic anemia, so the T cells may come from the graft donor. The CDR3 DNA sequence: TGTGCCAGCAGGAACCTTGGGGGGAGGGCCGGCGAGCAGTACTTC. Translating gives CASRNLGGRAGEQYF.